The 5 T cell receptor beta chains below were found in one sample sequenced in a study of shared clonotypes between healthy human individuals. Terminally differentiated effector memory CD45RA+ cells were excluded by CCR7 positive selection of CD45RO-negative cells. TCRdb's copy holds only in-frame clones and misses some; the assay was immunoSEQ multiplex PCR. The sample holds millions of clones, over 85% seen once. Sequenced material: naive CD8+ T cells sorted from blood. The receptors were sampled from a young man in good health.

V is TRBV27 and J is TRBJ2-2; D remains unclear. Per the germline V gene, CDR1 is MNHEY and CDR2 is SMNVEV (reference sequence). The CDR3 has 17 amino acids. V was shortened by 4 bases and J by 1 base, with 16 bases between the two germline ends. The CDR3 DNA sequence: TGTGCCAGCAGTTCCCGACGGGTGGACGGGAACACCGGGGAGCTGTTTTTT. This encodes CASSSRRVDGNTGELFF.

To note about this clone: This sample includes further DNA sequences coding for the same CDR3. The chain combines TRBV4-1 with TRBJ2-7; D assignment may be TRBD1 or TRBD2 (6 bases each). CDR3 size: 14 residues. V was trimmed by 1 base and J by 2 bases, leaving 9 bases between them. The germline CDR1 and CDR2 sequences are MGHRA and YSYEKL. As DNA, the CDR3 is TGCGCCAGCAGCCAAGTCGGGGGCACCTACGAGCAGTACTTC. Encoded protein: CASSQVGGTYEQYF.

Remarks on this clone: The sample holds other DNA sequences that translate to the same CDR3. The rearrangement uses TRBV7-9 and TRBJ1-6; D is unclear. The CDR3 is made up of 14 amino acids. CDR1 is SEHNR, CDR2 FQNEAQ, per germline (reference sequence). V was trimmed by 1 base and J by 7 bases, leaving 8 bases between them. This chain's CDR3 is CASSLGGGNSPLHF. Here the CDR3 DNA reads TGTGCCAGCAGCTTAGGTGGAGGAAATTCACCCCTCCACTTT.

The CDR3 spells CAWGDSPSAYEQYF. As DNA, the CDR3 is TGTGCCTGGGGAGACAGTCCCTCTGCCTACGAGCAGTACTTC. The chain employs TRBV30 and TRBJ2-7, with a weak D call TRBD1 (5 bases). The length of the CDR3 is 14 residues. The V and J ends lost 5 bases and 2 bases respectively, with 16 bases between them. CDR1 is GTSNPN, CDR2 SVGIG, per germline (reference sequence).

The chain combines TRBV5-1 with TRBJ2-3; the match to TRBD2 covers 8 bases. The germline V gene encodes CDR1 SGHRS and CDR2 YFSETQ. The CDR3 is 18 residues long. Trimming at V came to 0 bases and at J to 2 bases, leaving 11 bases not matched to a gene. In DNA, the CDR3 is TGCGCCAGCAGCTTGGTTTTGCGGGGGGAAAACTACACAGATACGCAGTATTTT. It encodes CASSLVLRGENYTDTQYF.